Listed below are T cell receptor beta chains from one sample, sequenced in a study of T cells after yellow fever vaccination. MiXCR was run by TCRdb on the 5' RACE reads, yielding one entry per CDR3 protein. The sample holds roughly 500,000 distinct CDR3 sequences, roughly 21% seen once. The specimen comprised PBMCs, sampled 15 days after the yellow fever booster vaccination. These receptors all stem from a young man who received the YFV17D yellow fever vaccine. Each CDR3 is given with its conserved first and last residue. The D gene is left open where the match is weak. Where a row states a size, it is once, few, many or the class of an expanded clone; other rows omit it.

TRBJ2-5 | - | TRBV3-1 | - | TGTGCCAGCACCCGGCGTGATCGTGAGACCCAGTACTTC | CASTRRDRETQYF
TRBJ2-5 | - | TRBV10-3 | - | TGTGCCATCAGGCGGGGAGAAAAAGAGACCCAGTACTTC | CAIRRGEKETQYF
TRBJ2-3 | - | TRBV7-2 | - | TGTGCCAGCAGCCCCCGGCGGATAAGCACAGATACGCAGTATTTT | CASSPRRISTDTQYF
TRBJ2-1 | few | TRBV6-6 | - | TGTGCCATCCGACAGGCCAGGTACAATGAGCAGTTCTTC | CAIRQARYNEQFF
TRBJ2-7 | - | TRBV5-1 | - | TGCGCCAGCAGCTTGACAGAATTCTACGAGCAGTACTTC | CASSLTEFYEQYF
TRBJ2-4 | few | TRBV5-1 | - | TGCGCCAGCAGCTTGGGGAGCACCGGAGCCAAAAACATTCAGTACTTC | CASSLGSTGAKNIQYF
TRBJ2-3 | few | TRBV2 | TRBD1 | TGTGCCAGCAGCGACAGGGGGGATACGCAGTATTTT | CASSDRGDTQYF
TRBJ2-2 | - | TRBV7-8 | TRBD2 | TGTGCCAGCAGCCCAAGCCTGTCGACTAGCGGGATCTCCGGGGAGCTGTTTTTT | CASSPSLSTSGISGELFF
TRBJ2-2 | - | TRBV18 | - | TGTGCCAGCTCGCGCCACCCTTCGGGGCAGACCGGGGAGCTGTTTTTT | CASSRHPSGQTGELFF
TRBJ2-6 | - | TRBV12-3/TRBV12-4 | - | TGTGCCAGCAGTTTCGGGTTCAGCTCTGGGGCCAACGTCCTGACTTTC | CASSFGFSSGANVLTF
TRBJ2-7 | - | TRBV5-1 | TRBD2 | TGCGCCAGCAGCAGCCGAGGACTAGCGAACACCTACGAGCAGTACTTC | CASSSRGLANTYEQYF
TRBJ2-7 | - | TRBV6-5 | - | TGTGCCAGCAGTTACCCGAGGTCCGGGAACAACGCCCCCTACGAGCAGTACTTC | CASSYPRSGNNAPYEQYF
TRBJ2-5 | many | TRBV10-3 | - | TGTGCCATCAGTGAGTCACGGGAGACCCAGTACTTC | CAISESRETQYF
TRBJ2-2 | - | TRBV20-1 | TRBD2 | TGCAGTGGACTAGCGGGGACCACCGGGGAGCTGTTTTTT | CSGLAGTTGELFF
TRBJ2-7 | few | TRBV6-2/TRBV6-3 | - | TGTGCCAGCAGTTACGGGCAATTAAGGGAGCAGTACTTC | CASSYGQLREQYF
TRBJ2-2 | - | TRBV7-6 | TRBD2 | TGTGCCAGCAGCTTAGAGGCGGGGGTCGGGGAGCTGTTTTTT | CASSLEAGVGELFF
TRBJ1-1 | few | TRBV18 | - | TGTGCCAGCTCACCACCGCGCACTGAAGCTTTCTTT | CASSPPRTEAFF
TRBJ2-3 | - | TRBV7-6 | TRBD2 | TGTGCCAGCAGCCCTCTCCTAGCGGGAGCCACAGATACGCAGTATTTT | CASSPLLAGATDTQYF
TRBJ2-2 | - | TRBV12-3/TRBV12-4 | - | TGTGCCAGCAGTTCAGGGCGAACCGGGGAGCTGTTTTTT | CASSSGRTGELFF
TRBJ1-1 | few | TRBV29-1 | - | TGCAGCGTTGAGAATACAGTTGCTAAGGGGCCTGAAGCTTTCTTT | CSVENTVAKGPEAFF
TRBJ2-3 | few | TRBV24-1 | TRBD2 | TGTGCCACCAGTGATTCTACCGGGACTAGCCTCGGCGCAGATACGCAGTATTTT | CATSDSTGTSLGADTQYF
TRBJ2-3 | - | TRBV6-1 | - | TGTGCCAGCAGCCCGAACCTACCCCGATTCCGTGTGGATACGCAGTATTTT | CASSPNLPRFRVDTQYF
TRBJ2-2 | - | TRBV2 | TRBD2 | TGTGCCAGCAGTCTAGCGGGAGAGATAACCGGGGAGCTGTTTTTT | CASSLAGEITGELFF
TRBJ2-2 | - | TRBV3-1 | TRBD1 | TGTGCCAGCAGCCAAAGGACAGGTCCAACCGGGGAGCTGTTTTTT | CASSQRTGPTGELFF